The next 27 T cell receptor beta chains were all read from a single sample in a study of cytomegalovirus exposure and HLA in healthy donors. PCR involved 60 Vbeta and 13 Jbeta primers. TCRdb's table, derived via immunoSEQ multiplex PCR, lists solely in-frame clones and lacks some. The repertoire holds over 150,000 clones, with about four fifths as singletons. The specimen was PBMCs. The receptors were sampled from a woman between 50 and 59 years old in good health and CMV-seropositive.

This chain links TRBV4-2 with TRBJ1-4; the D gene is possibly TRBD1 (5 bases). Germline CDR1 is LGHNA and CDR2 is YNFKEQ. V gave up 0 bases and J gave up 3 bases, with 14 bases separating them. This CDR3 is 17 amino acids long. This CDR3 reads CASSQELVGGSNEKLFF. The CDR3 nucleotides read TGTGCCAGCAGCCAAGAACTCGTGGGGGGGTCTAATGAAAAACTGTTTTTT.

The chain recombines TRBV7-3 with TRBJ2-3, with a tentative D call TRBD2 (5 bases). Trimming removed 4 bases from V and 6 bases from J, with 8 bases in between. There are 12 residues in the CDR3. Germline V gene lookup returns CDR1 SGHTA and CDR2 FQGTGA. The CDR3: CASSSSGDTQYF. The CDR3 DNA is TGTGCCAGCAGCTCCTCGGGGGATACGCAGTATTTT.

This chain joins TRBV5-1 and TRBJ1-1; D might be TRBD1 (5 bases). This CDR3 has 16 residues. Deletions cut 0 bases from V and 1 base from J, with 13 bases between. Germline CDR1 reads SGHRS; CDR2 reads YFSETQ. The CDR3 region is CASSLGYGTGNTEAFF. The CDR3 coding sequence is TGCGCCAGCAGCTTGGGGTACGGAACAGGGAACACTGAAGCTTTCTTT.

This chain links TRBV4-2 with TRBJ2-7, with 8 bases identical to TRBD2. The CDR3 length is 15 residues. Germline CDR1 is LGHNA and CDR2 is YNFKEQ. Trimming removed 1 base from V and 3 bases from J; junction bases left unmatched: 5. The CDR3 bases are TGTGCCAGCAGCCAAGGACCAAGCGGGGGCTACGAGCAGTACTTC. Amino acids: CASSQGPSGGYEQYF.

This sequence joins TRBV15 and TRBJ2-7, with a weak D call TRBD1 (6 bases). The length of the CDR3 is 16 residues. Germline-derived CDR1 and CDR2 are LNHNV and YYDKDF (reference sequence). Between the trimmed V and J ends, which lost 0 bases and 0 bases, there was a span of 12 bases. As DNA, the CDR3 is TGTGCCACCAGCAGAGATCTAAGAGGGGGCTCCTACGAGCAGTACTTC. Translated, it gives CATSRDLRGGSYEQYF.

The rearrangement uses TRBV9 and TRBJ2-3, with 8 bases fitting TRBD2. J was trimmed by 1 base and V by 4 bases; bases with no gene match: 2. From germline, CDR1 is SGDLS and CDR2 YYNGEE. This CDR3 spans 14 amino acids. CDR3 residues: CASSQAGGTDTQYF. The CDR3 nucleotides are TGTGCCAGCAGCCAAGCGGGAGGCACAGATACGCAGTATTTT.

The chain carries TRBV2 and TRBJ2-1; TRBD2 matches 9 bases. Germline CDR1 is SNHLY and CDR2 is FYNNEI. The CDR3 loop spans 14 amino acids. V gave up 4 bases and J gave up 4 bases; unmatched junction bases: 2. In DNA form, the CDR3 reads TGTGCCAGCAGTGGACTAGCGGATTACAATGAGCAGTTCTTC. It yields the protein CASSGLADYNEQFF. Using reference TRBV2 and TRBJ2-1 for the parts outside the CDR3, the full variable domain is EPEVTQTPSHQVTQMGQEVILRCVPISNHLYFYWYRQILGQKVEFLVSFYNNEISEKSEIFDDQFSVERPDGSNFTLKIRSTKLEDSAMYFCASSGLADYNEQFFGPGTRLTVL.

This rearrangement joins TRBV11-3 to TRBJ2-1; tentative D call: TRBD1 (5 bases). V dropped 1 base and J dropped 2 bases, with 9 bases sitting between them. Germline assignment: CDR1 SGHNT and CDR2 YENEEA. CDR3 length equals 15 residues. DNA of the CDR3: TGTGCCAGCAGCTTAGGGGGCCTTACCTACAATGAGCAGTTCTTC. This encodes CASSLGGLTYNEQFF.

This clone was found once. The chain links TRBV9 to TRBJ1-2; possibly TRBD1 for D (6 bases). V was cut by 4 bases and J by 4 bases, with 17 bases left in between. CDR3 size: 15 residues. The V gene's germline CDR1 is SGDLS and CDR2 YYNGEE. The CDR3 DNA reads TGTGCCAGCAGCCCCAACGTCCAACAGGGCTATGGCTACACCTTC. Translating gives CASSPNVQQGYGYTF.

This clone turned up a few times. CDR3 nucleotides: TGTGCCAGCAGCACGGCCGGGACAGCGAATGAAAAACTGTTTTTT. Translation: CASSTAGTANEKLFF. The chain recombines TRBV13 with TRBJ1-4; 7 nucleotides line up with TRBD1. There are 15 residues in the CDR3. Germline CDR1 reads PRHDT; CDR2 reads FYEKMQ (reference sequence). Trimming removed 5 bases from V and 5 bases from J; junction bases left unmatched: 8.

In its sample, this clone was seen once. V and J are TRBV28 and TRBJ2-2; D may be TRBD1 (5 bases). V lost 8 bases and J 8 bases, leaving 21 bases between the germline ends. The CDR3 covers 15 residues. Looked up from germline, CDR1 is MDHEN and CDR2 is SYDVKM. The CDR3 DNA is TGTGCCAGCTATGCACTGAAGGGGTCGAGGGGGGAGCTGTTTTTT. This translates into CASYALKGSRGELFF.

The CDR3 region is CASSSQTSGGSDTQYF. DNA for the CDR3: TGTGCCAGCAGCTCGCAGACTAGCGGGGGGTCAGATACGCAGTATTTT. The chain uses TRBV7-2 and TRBJ2-3, with 13 bases aligning to TRBD2. Trimming took 4 bases from V and 4 from J; bases not matched to a gene: 5. Germline loops: CDR1 SGHTA, CDR2 FQGNSA. The CDR3 is 16 residues long.

In nucleotides, the CDR3 is TGTGCCAGCACCTCCGGGACAGCCTATCAGCCCCAGCATTTT. As protein: CASTSGTAYQPQHF. The rearrangement links TRBV28 to TRBJ1-5; 7 bases agree with TRBD1. CDR3 length: 14 amino acids. Germline values: CDR1 MDHEN, CDR2 SYDVKM. The V gene end was trimmed by 7 bases and the J gene end by 5 bases; junction bases not matched to a gene: 8.

The V and J genes are TRBV30 and TRBJ2-1; D remains unclear. Per the germline V gene, CDR1 is GTSNPN and CDR2 is SVGIG (reference sequence). V dropped 7 bases and J dropped 3 bases, with 10 bases sitting between them. The CDR3 length is 12 residues. The CDR3 sequence: CALSAGYNEQFF. In DNA form, the CDR3 reads TGTGCCTTATCAGCAGGCTACAATGAGCAGTTCTTC.

The chain couples TRBV7-2 to TRBJ2-7, with a tentative D call TRBD1 (6 bases). The CDR3 is 11 residues long. From germline, CDR1 is SGHTA and CDR2 FQGNSA. V was trimmed by 5 bases and J by 6 bases, leaving 8 bases between them. CDR3 coding DNA: TGTGCCAGCAGCACAGGGCCCGAGCAGTACTTC. Protein sequence: CASSTGPEQYF.

V usage is TRBV7-2 and J usage is TRBJ1-2; no firm D call. Germline assignment: CDR1 SGHTA and CDR2 FQGNSA. The CDR3 runs to 14 residues. V lost 0 bases, J lost 8 bases, and 13 bases lay in between. The CDR3 sequence is CASSLASAGPGYTF. In DNA, the CDR3 is TGTGCCAGCAGCTTAGCGTCGGCAGGCCCCGGCTACACCTTC.

This chain connects TRBV28 to TRBJ2-7; D might be TRBD1 (6 bases). The CDR3 has 15 amino acids. Per germline, CDR1 MDHEN and CDR2 SYDVKM. V gave up 5 bases and J gave up 2 bases, with 16 bases separating them. The CDR3: CASSAYRVGTYEQYF. The DNA for the CDR3 is TGTGCCAGCAGTGCCTACAGGGTTGGCACCTACGAGCAGTACTTC.

V is TRBV11-2 and J is TRBJ2-5; 9 nucleotides agree with TRBD1. The CDR3 covers 14 residues. Germline assignment: CDR1 SGHAT and CDR2 FQNNGV. V lost 5 bases and J lost 3; bases outside the gene matches: 4. The CDR3 DNA sequence: TGTGCCAGCAGCGCCCGGGACAGGGAAGAGACCCAGTACTTC. Protein product: CASSARDREETQYF.

This chain joins TRBV6-6 and TRBJ1-2, with a weak D call TRBD1 (5 bases). This CDR3 spans 13 amino acids. Per germline, CDR1 MNHNY and CDR2 SVGAGI (reference sequence). Trimming shortened V by 5 bases and J by 3 bases, and 10 bases separated the two germline ends. DNA of the CDR3: TGTGCCAGCAGTGCGACAGCTGACTATGGCTACACCTTC. Protein sequence: CASSATADYGYTF.

The chain carries TRBV5-4 and TRBJ2-2; D may be TRBD1 (6 bases). Between the trimmed V and J ends, which lost 0 bases and 6 bases, there was a span of 15 bases. Per the germline V gene, CDR1 is SGHNT and CDR2 is YYREEE (reference sequence). The CDR3 sequence is 16 residues long. For the CDR3, the DNA is TGTGCCAGCAGCTTGGTGTCGGCAGGGGCTGCCGGGGAGCTGTTTTTT. This codes for CASSLVSAGAAGELFF.

The V call is TRBV7-9, the J call TRBJ2-2; 9 positions agree with TRBD1. Germline V gene sequence: CDR1 SEHNR, CDR2 FQNEAQ (reference sequence). The junction had 11 bases not matched to a gene; V was cut back by 6 bases and J by 6 bases. The CDR3 contains 16 residues. Written as DNA, the CDR3 is TGTGCCAGCAGTTCCCCAAAAACAGGGGGCCCCGGGGAGCTGTTTTTT. This codes for CASSSPKTGGPGELFF.

The chain carries TRBV11-2 and TRBJ2-7; 7 bases align to TRBD2. The ends lost 4 bases at V and 3 bases at J; junction bases unmatched: 12. This CDR3 is built from 16 residues. From germline, CDR1 is SGHAT and CDR2 FQNNGV. This CDR3 is CASSSGPGEGRYEQYF. Here the CDR3 DNA reads TGTGCCAGCAGCTCCGGACCGGGGGAGGGCCGCTACGAGCAGTACTTC.

The V call is TRBV2, the J call TRBJ2-2; 7 bases match TRBD1. The germline gives CDR1 SNHLY, CDR2 FYNNEI. V was clipped by 5 bases and J by 2 bases; unmatched bases: 8. CDR3 length equals 16 residues. The CDR3 bases are TGTGCCAGCAGTCAACAGGGGATCGAAAACACCGGGGAGCTGTTTTTT. Encoded protein: CASSQQGIENTGELFF. Full variable domain (remainder filled in from reference TRBV2 and TRBJ2-2): EPEVTQTPSHQVTQMGQEVILRCVPISNHLYFYWYRQILGQKVEFLVSFYNNEISEKSEIFDDQFSVERPDGSNFTLKIRSTKLEDSAMYFCASSQQGIENTGELFFGEGSRLTVL.

The CDR3 bases are TGTGCTAGTGGTTTGGACCAGGGGATTAAAAACACTGAAGCTTTCTTT. This encodes CASGLDQGIKNTEAFF. The chain has TRBV12-5 and TRBJ1-1, with a tentative D call TRBD1 (6 bases). Deletions cut 1 base from V and 2 bases from J, with 14 bases between. The CDR3 covers 16 residues. Germline V gene data show CDR1 as LGHNT and CDR2 as FRNRAP.

V gene TRBV4-2 combines with J gene TRBJ2-1; a possible D gene is TRBD2 (6 bases). V lost 4 bases and J lost 4, with 20 bases in between. From germline, CDR1 is LGHNA and CDR2 YNFKEQ. The CDR3 has 17 residues. The CDR3 nucleotides read TGTGCCAGCAGCCTCCTACTCGGGCGGGAATGGTACAATGAGCAGTTCTTC. This encodes CASSLLLGREWYNEQFF.

V is TRBV2 and J is TRBJ1-1; TRBD1 aligns across 7 bases. CDR3 length: 13 amino acids. Unmatched junction bases numbered 4, after V lost 8 bases and J lost 1 base. Germline values: CDR1 SNHLY, CDR2 FYNNEI. The CDR3 is CASSGQRNTEAFF. DNA of the CDR3: TGTGCCAGCTCGGGACAGAGGAACACTGAAGCTTTCTTT.

V gene TRBV29-1 combines with J gene TRBJ2-5, with D possibly TRBD2 on 5 matching bases. CDR1 SQVTM and CDR2 ANQGSEA come from the germline V gene. The ends were cut back, 1 base at V and 1 base at J, with 13 bases in the middle. The CDR3 has 15 amino acids. The CDR3 region has the DNA TGCAGCGTTGAAGGGCTTTTCGGACTCCAAGAGACCCAGTACTTC. It translates to CSVEGLFGLQETQYF.